This TCR beta chain came from a study of CD8+CD57+ T cells in acquired aplastic anemia. This clonotype was recorded once. With 6 bases removed from V and 8 bases from J, the gap between germline ends came to 14 bases. CDR3 length equals 14 residues. Germline-derived CDR1 and CDR2 are SGHTA and FQGNSA. Using genomic DNA as the template, TCR beta VDJ and CDR3 profiling was carried out. TCRdb processed the reads anew with MiXCR; each CDR3 protein has one entry. The sample has a few hundred thousand distinct CDR3 sequences; over 60% are singletons. The chain uses TRBV7-2 and TRBJ1-6; a possible D gene is TRBD1 (5 bases). The receptor's source is a human donor in good health. Sequencing used sorted CD4+, CD8+, or CD8+CD57+ T cells (not recorded which) from PBMCs. CDR3 sequence reads: CASSRRGRDSPLHF. The CDR3, as DNA: TGTGCCAGCAGTCGGAGGGGTAGGGATTCACCCCTCCACTTT.